Listed below are T cell receptor beta chains from one sample, sequenced in a study of blood T cell repertoires in COVID-19. TCRdb's table, derived via immunoSEQ multiplex PCR, lists solely in-frame clones and lacks some. The table lists about 88,000 clones, approximately 90% of them singletons. Sequencing was carried out using peripheral blood. All receptors derive from a male donor with acute or convalescent COVID-19. CDR3s include the opening cysteine and the closing phenylalanine or tryptophan. The D gene is left open where the match is weak. A clone size is listed for some rows: how often the clone was seen (once, few, many), or a class if it is expanded.

v_call	clone_size	d_call	j_call	cdr3_nt	cdr3_aa
TRBV29-1	.	TRBD1	TRBJ2-5	TGCAGCGTTATCCTCGGGCAGGGGGCGAGGGAGACCCAGTACTTC	CSVILGQGARETQYF
TRBV4-1	.	TRBD1	TRBJ2-2	TGCGCCAGCAGCCAAGAGGGGACAGGGGTCACCGGGGAGCTGTTTTTT	CASSQEGTGVTGELFF
TRBV27	few	TRBD2	TRBJ2-1	TGTGCCAGCAGCACCCGGGGAGGGGTCTACAATGAGCAGTTCTTC	CASSTRGGVYNEQFF
TRBV5-1	few	TRBD2	TRBJ2-7	TGCGCCAGCAGCCTGGGCCTAGCGGGGTCCAGCTCCTACGAGCAGTACTTC	CASSLGLAGSSSYEQYF
TRBV3-1/TRBV3-2	.	.	TRBJ1-4	TGTGCCAGCAGCCCCCCGGAGAGGGAAAAACTGTTTTTT	CASSPPEREKLFF
TRBV28	.	TRBD1	TRBJ1-5	TGTGCCAGCAGTTTCAGGGGGGACCCGACAGGGGGGCCCCAGCATTTT	CASSFRGDPTGGPQHF
TRBV11-3	.	TRBD1	TRBJ2-1	TGTGCCAGCAGCCCGCGGGACAGGGCTTCCTACAATGAGCAGTTCTTC	CASSPRDRASYNEQFF
TRBV9	.	.	TRBJ1-1	TGTGCCAGCAGCGGGATAGGGGTCAAGGCTGAAGCTTTCTTT	CASSGIGVKAEAFF
TRBV2	.	TRBD1	TRBJ2-3	TGTGCCACCCAGACAGGGACGGAGGATACGCAGTATTTT	CATQTGTEDTQYF
TRBV12-3/TRBV12-4	.	.	TRBJ2-1	TGTGCCAGCAGACTACTACAGGTCAATGAGCAGTTCTTC	CASRLLQVNEQFF
TRBV4-1	.	TRBD1	TRBJ2-2	TGCGCCAGCAGCCAAGTAGGCCCGGGACAGGGGGCGCGAGGGGAGCTGTTTTTT	CASSQVGPGQGARGELFF
TRBV27	few	TRBD1	TRBJ1-2	TGTGCCATCCGACAGGGGAACTATGGCTACACCTTC	CAIRQGNYGYTF
TRBV5-5	few	.	TRBJ1-4	TGTGCCAGCAGCTTGGGGGACATCGGCGAAAAACTGTTTTTT	CASSLGDIGEKLFF
TRBV5-1	.	TRBD1	TRBJ2-6	TGCGCCAGCAGCTTTACACAACCGGGACAGGGACGCTCTGGGGCCAACGTCCTGACTTTC	CASSFTQPGQGRSGANVLTF
TRBV5-8	once	.	TRBJ2-5	TGTGCCAGCAGCCCTGAGGCGGCGCAAGAGACCCAGTACTTC	CASSPEAAQETQYF
TRBV7-9	.	TRBD2	TRBJ2-5	TGTGCCAGCAGCCCTGGACTAGCGGGGGTGGGCCAGTACTTC	CASSPGLAGVGQYF
TRBV5-1	.	.	TRBJ2-3	TGCGCCAGCAGCTTGGGGCAGGAGGAAATAGATACGCAGTATTTT	CASSLGQEEIDTQYF
TRBV5-5	few	TRBD1	TRBJ1-1	TGTGCCAGCAGCCTGACAGGGGGGAACACTGAAGCTTTCTTT	CASSLTGGNTEAFF
TRBV5-1	.	.	TRBJ2-7	TGCGCCAGCAAACGCGGGCGCTCCTACGAGCAGTACTTC	CASKRGRSYEQYF
TRBV19	few	TRBD1	TRBJ2-2	TGTGCCAGTACTTTGACAGGGGCCACCGGGGAGCTGTTTTTT	CASTLTGATGELFF
TRBV11-2	.	.	TRBJ2-3	TGTGCCAGCACTCAACAGGGTAGCACAGATACGCAGTATTTT	CASTQQGSTDTQYF
TRBV18	.	.	TRBJ2-7	TGTGCCAGCTCACCACTTACAGGCCCGACTGGGCGGGAGCAGTACTTC	CASSPLTGPTGREQYF